The clone carrying this TCR beta chain was detected only once. Sample-barcoded 5' priming and a J-beta primer mix drove a second PCR of roughly 7 to 11 cycles. TCRdb called the 5' RACE reads again in MiXCR, with one record for every CDR3 protein. The sample gives some 1.4 million distinct CDR3 sequences, approximately 38% of which show up once; 7.9% is in the top ten. The ends lost 4 bases at V and 2 bases at J; junction bases unmatched: 6. CDR3 length: 15 residues. Germline CDR1 reads LGHDT; CDR2 reads YNNKEL (reference sequence). The data derive from a study of blood T cells in healthy people across ages.

The chain combines TRBV3-1 with TRBJ2-3, with 7 bases aligning to TRBD2. The sample was blood. The sequence derives from a young woman in good health. The CDR3 reads CASSPGTTFTDTQYF. CDR3 sequence (DNA): TGTGCCAGCAGCCCCGGGACTACCTTCACAGATACGCAGTATTTT.